The 3 T cell receptor beta chains in this list originate from one sample, sequenced in a study. Each CDR3 protein is one row after TCRdb ran MiXCR on the 5' RACE reads. The table lists more than 45,000 distinct CDR3 sequences, around a quarter of them singletons. Source material: tumor-infiltrating memory CD4+ T cells sorted from the breast tumor. Specified subset: memory CD4+ T cells, CD4+CD45RO+CD25-. These receptors all come from a female donor with breast cancer.

The chain employs TRBV6-5 and TRBJ1-1; D gene unclear. The CDR3 has 15 residues. The germline V gene encodes CDR1 MNHEY and CDR2 SVGAGI. V was clipped by 0 bases and J by 1 base, with 9 bases between them. CDR3 sequence: CASSYSGLGNTEAFF. The CDR3 nucleotides are TGTGCCAGCAGTTACTCAGGTCTCGGGAACACTGAAGCTTTCTTT.

This clonotype came up many times. The genes are TRBV6-5 and TRBJ2-1, with 9 bases identical to TRBD1. Per the germline V gene, CDR1 is MNHEY and CDR2 is SVGAGI. V lost 5 bases and J lost 7; bases outside the gene matches: 9. The CDR3 runs to 15 residues. The CDR3 is CASSVRDRAENEQFF. The CDR3, as DNA: TGTGCCAGCAGTGTCCGGGACAGGGCCGAAAATGAGCAGTTCTTC.

The CDR3 loop is CASSLEAATQYF. CDR3 in DNA: TGTGCCAGCAGCTTAGAAGCAGCTACGCAGTATTTT. The chain joins TRBV7-2 to TRBJ2-3; unclear D gene. Looked up from germline, CDR1 is SGHTA and CDR2 is FQGNSA. The CDR3 covers 12 residues. The V and J ends lost 1 base and 8 bases respectively, with 7 bases between them.